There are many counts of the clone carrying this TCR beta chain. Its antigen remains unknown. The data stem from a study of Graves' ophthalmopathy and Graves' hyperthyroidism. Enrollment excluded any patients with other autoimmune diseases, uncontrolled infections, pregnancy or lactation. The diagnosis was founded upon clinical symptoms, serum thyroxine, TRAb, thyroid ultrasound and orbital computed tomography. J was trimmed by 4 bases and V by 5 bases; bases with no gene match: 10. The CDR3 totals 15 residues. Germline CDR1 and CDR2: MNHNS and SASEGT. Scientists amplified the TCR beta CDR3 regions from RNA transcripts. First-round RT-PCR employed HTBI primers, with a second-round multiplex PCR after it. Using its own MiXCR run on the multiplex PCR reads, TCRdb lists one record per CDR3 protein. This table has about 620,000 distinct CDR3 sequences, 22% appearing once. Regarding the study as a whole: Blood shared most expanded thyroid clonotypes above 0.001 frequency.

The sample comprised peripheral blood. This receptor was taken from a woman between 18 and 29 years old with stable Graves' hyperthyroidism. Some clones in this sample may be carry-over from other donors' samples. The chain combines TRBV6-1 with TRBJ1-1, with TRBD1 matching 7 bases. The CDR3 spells CASSKGRGHGTEAFF. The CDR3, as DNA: TGTGCCAGCAGTAAGGGTAGGGGGCACGGCACTGAAGCTTTCTTT.